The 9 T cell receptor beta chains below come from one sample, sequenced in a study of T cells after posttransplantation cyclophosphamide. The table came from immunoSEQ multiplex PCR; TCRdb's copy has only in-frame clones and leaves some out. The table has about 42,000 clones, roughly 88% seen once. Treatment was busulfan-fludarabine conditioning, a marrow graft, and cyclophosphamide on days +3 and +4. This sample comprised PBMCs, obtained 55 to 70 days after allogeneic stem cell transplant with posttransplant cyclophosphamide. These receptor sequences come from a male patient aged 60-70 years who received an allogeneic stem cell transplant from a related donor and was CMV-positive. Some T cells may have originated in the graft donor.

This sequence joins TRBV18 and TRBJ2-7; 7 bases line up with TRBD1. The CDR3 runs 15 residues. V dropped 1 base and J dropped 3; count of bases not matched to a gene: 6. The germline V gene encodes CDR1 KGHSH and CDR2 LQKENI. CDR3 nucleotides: TGTGCCAGCTCACCACAATCCGGGGACAGCTACGAGCAGTACTTC. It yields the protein CASSPQSGDSYEQYF.

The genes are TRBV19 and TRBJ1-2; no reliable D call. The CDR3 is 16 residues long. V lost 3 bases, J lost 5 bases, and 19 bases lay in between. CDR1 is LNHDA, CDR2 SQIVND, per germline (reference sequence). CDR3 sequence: CASSISSGGGSYGYTF. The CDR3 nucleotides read TGTGCCAGTAGTATCTCCTCGGGCGGAGGGTCATATGGCTACACCTTC.

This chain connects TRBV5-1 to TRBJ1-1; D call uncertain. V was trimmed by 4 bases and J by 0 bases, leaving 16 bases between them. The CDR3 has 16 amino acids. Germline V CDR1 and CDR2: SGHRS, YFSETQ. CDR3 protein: CASSLGYMSMNTEAFF. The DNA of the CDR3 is TGCGCCAGCAGCCTGGGGTACATGTCAATGAACACTGAAGCTTTCTTT.

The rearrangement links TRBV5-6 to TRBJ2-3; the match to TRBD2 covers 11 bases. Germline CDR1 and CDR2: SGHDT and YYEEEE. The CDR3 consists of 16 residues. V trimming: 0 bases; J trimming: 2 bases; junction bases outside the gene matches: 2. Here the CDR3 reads CASSLGLAGSTDTQYF. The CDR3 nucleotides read TGTGCCAGCAGCTTGGGACTAGCGGGGTCCACAGATACGCAGTATTTT.

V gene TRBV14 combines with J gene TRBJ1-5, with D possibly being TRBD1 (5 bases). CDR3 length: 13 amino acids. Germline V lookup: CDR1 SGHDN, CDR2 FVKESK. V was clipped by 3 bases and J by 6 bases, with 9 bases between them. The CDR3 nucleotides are TGTGCCAGCAGCCAGGGGCCGAGTCAGCCCCAGCATTTT. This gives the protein CASSQGPSQPQHF. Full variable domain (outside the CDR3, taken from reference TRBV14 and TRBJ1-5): EAGVTQFPSHSVIEKGQTVTLRCDPISGHDNLYWYRRVMGKEIKFLLHFVKESKQDESGMPNNRFLAERTGGTYSTLKVQPAELEDSGVYFCASSQGPSQPQHFGDGTRLSIL.

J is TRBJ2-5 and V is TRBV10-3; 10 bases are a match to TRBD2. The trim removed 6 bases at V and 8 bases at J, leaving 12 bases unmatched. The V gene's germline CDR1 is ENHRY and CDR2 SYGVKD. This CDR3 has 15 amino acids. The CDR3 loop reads CAIREQLAGPPTQYF. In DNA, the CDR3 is TGTGCCATCAGAGAACAACTAGCGGGGCCCCCAACCCAGTACTTC.

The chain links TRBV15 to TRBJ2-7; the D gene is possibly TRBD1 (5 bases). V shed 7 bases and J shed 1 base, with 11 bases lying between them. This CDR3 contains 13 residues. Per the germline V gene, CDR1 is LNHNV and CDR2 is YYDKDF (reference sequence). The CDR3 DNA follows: TGTGCCACCAAGGGGCACTCTTCCTACGAGCAGTACTTC. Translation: CATKGHSSYEQYF.

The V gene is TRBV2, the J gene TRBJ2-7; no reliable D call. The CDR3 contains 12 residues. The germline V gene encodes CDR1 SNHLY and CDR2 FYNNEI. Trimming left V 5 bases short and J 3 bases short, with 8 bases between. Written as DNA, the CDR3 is TGTGCCAGCAGTTCTTCCTTCTACGAGCAGTACTTC. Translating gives CASSSSFYEQYF.

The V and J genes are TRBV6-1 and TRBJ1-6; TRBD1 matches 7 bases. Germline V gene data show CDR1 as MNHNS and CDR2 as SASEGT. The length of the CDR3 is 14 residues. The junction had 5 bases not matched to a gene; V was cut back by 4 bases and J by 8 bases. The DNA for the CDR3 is TGTGCCAGCAGTGGGAAGGGGGCGGATTCACCCCTCCACTTT. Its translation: CASSGKGADSPLHF.